Sequencing of this T cell receptor beta chain was carried out in a study of regulatory T cells in long-lasting Graves disease. The time point is: newly diagnosed GD, antithyroid drugs for less than 3 months. Extracted RNA from PBMCs served as the source of the TCR library. Germline CDR1 reads MDHEN; CDR2 reads SYDVKM. The CDR3 loop spans 15 amino acids. The germline V and J ends were trimmed by 5 bases and 13 bases, with 24 bases remaining between them. Arm-PCR with iRepertoire HTBI primers amplified the CDR3 regions for these TCR beta libraries. Each CDR3 protein is one row after TCRdb ran MiXCR on the multiplex PCR reads. The sample lists approximately 350,000 distinct CDR3 sequences, roughly 17% occurring once. This clonotype was counted between two and nine times. It may be a read error: a sequence one base away is much more abundant. These sequences were also reported in another study, on T cells in Graves' hyperthyroidism and ophthalmopathy.

This chain connects TRBV28 to TRBJ2-4; no clear D gene. The sequence derives from a woman between 18 and 30 years old with Graves disease. The sample in question was peripheral blood mononuclear cells (PBMCs), obtained at new diagnosis, from a patient treated with antithyroid drugs. The CDR3 region is CASSRSGLVREAQYF. CDR3 nucleotide sequence: TGTGCCAGCAGTAGATCGGGCCTTGTGAGAGAGGCCCAGTACTTC.